The T cell receptor beta chain described here comes from a study of blood T cell repertoires in COVID-19. CDR1 is MNHNS, CDR2 SASEGT, per germline. The CDR3 runs to 16 residues. V gave up 4 bases and J gave up 1 base; unmatched junction bases: 8. Cohorts were assigned according to the clinical history that participants reported. Using immunoSEQ multiplex PCR, the repertoire was profiled, and TCRdb retains in-frame clones only, with some absent. Of about 230,000 clones listed, nearly 90% were seen once; the top ten hold roughly 10%. This TCR was sampled from a young man who had recovered from COVID-19. The chain recombines TRBV6-1 with TRBJ2-7, with 9 bases aligning to TRBD1. The sample was PBMCs or T cells enriched from blood (not recorded which). The CDR3 sequence: CASSVYGQGPSYEQYF. The CDR3, as DNA: TGTGCCAGCAGTGTGTACGGACAGGGGCCATCCTACGAGCAGTACTTC.